The T cell receptor beta chain described here comes from a study of cytomegalovirus exposure and HLA in healthy donors. Study observations and caveats: The HLA-A and HLA-B alleles of most subjects were reportedly predicted accurately from TCR beta sequences.

The germline gives CDR1 SGHNT, CDR2 YYREEE (reference sequence). Deletions cut 3 bases from V and 2 bases from J, with 14 bases between. This CDR3 is built from 15 residues. The PCR used 60 Vbeta and 13 Jbeta primers. Repertoires were generated with immunoSEQ multiplex PCR, while TCRdb's copy carries only in-frame clones and drops some. This sample has 120,000 to 150,000 clones, with almost 85% found just once. Comments on this clone: What it binds is unknown.

The chain combines TRBV5-4 with TRBJ1-1; TRBD1 is a possible D gene (6 bases). Sequencing was carried out using PBMCs. The TCR originated in a man aged 30 to 45 in good health and CMV-seropositive. CDR3 residues: CASSSMTGSNTEAFF. The DNA of the CDR3 is TGTGCCAGCAGCTCTATGACAGGAAGCAACACTGAAGCTTTCTTT.